This is a list of T cell receptor beta chains from one sample in a study of Ad26.COV2.S vaccination and SARS-CoV-2 variants. Libraries were prepared by immunoSEQ multiplex PCR; TCRdb keeps only in-frame clonotypes and omits some of them. The sample includes more than 300,000 clones, 88% of them seen just once. This specimen consisted of peripheral blood, obtained in a trial of Ad26.COV2.S vaccine versus placebo. Receptor source: a person aged 18 to 59 who received the Ad26.COV2.S COVID-19 vaccine or a placebo. CDR3s include the opening cysteine and the closing phenylalanine or tryptophan. D genes are given only for firm matches. Size is omitted from some rows. Given values are once, few, many or a class for expanded clones.

.	TRBJ2-7	TRBV5-6	.	TGTGCCAGCAGCACAACAGGGCACTTCTACGAGCAGTACTTC	CASSTTGHFYEQYF
.	TRBJ2-1	TRBV5-1	TRBD2	TGCGCCAGCAGGGTTAGCGGGATGACGAGCTCCTACAATGAGCAGTTCTTC	CASRVSGMTSSYNEQFF
.	TRBJ2-4	TRBV30	.	TGTGCCTGGAGCGACCCCTTAAACATTCAGTACTTC	CAWSDPLNIQYF
.	TRBJ2-1	TRBV3-1/TRBV3-2	TRBD2	TGTGCCAGCAGCCAAGCCCTAGCGGATGAGCAGTTCTTC	CASSQALADEQFF
.	TRBJ2-7	TRBV7-9	TRBD2	TGTGCCAGCAGCCAAGCCGGGACTAGCGGGAGCAACGAGCAGTACTTC	CASSQAGTSGSNEQYF
.	TRBJ1-4	TRBV28	.	TGTGCCACGGAGGGACCAGGTGAAAAACTGTTTTTT	CATEGPGEKLFF
many	TRBJ2-3	TRBV5-8	TRBD2	TGTGCCAGCACCCCATCCCGGACTAGCGGGATGTTCTTT	CASTPSRTSGMFF
.	TRBJ1-1	TRBV5-5	.	TGTGCCAGCAGCAATCAGGGCTACACTGAAGCTTTCTTT	CASSNQGYTEAFF
.	TRBJ2-2	TRBV3-1/TRBV3-2	TRBD2	TGTGCCAGCAGCCAAGATCGGGGGGTATCAACCGGGGAGCTGTTTTTT	CASSQDRGVSTGELFF
.	TRBJ2-1	TRBV28	.	TGTGCCAGCAGTCTCCTAGCGCCGTACAATGAGCAGTTCTTC	CASSLLAPYNEQFF
.	TRBJ1-1	TRBV7-8	TRBD1	TGTGCCAGCAGCTTACGGTGGGACAGGGCCCGAAACACTGAAGCTTTCTTT	CASSLRWDRARNTEAFF
.	TRBJ1-2	TRBV5-6	.	TGTGCCAGCAGCTTGTTTCAGGTCGGCTATGGCTACACCTTC	CASSLFQVGYGYTF
.	TRBJ2-7	TRBV13	TRBD2	TGTGCCAGCAGCTCCGGACTAGCGGGAGGGCCTATCTCCTACGAGCAGTACTTC	CASSSGLAGGPISYEQYF
.	TRBJ2-2	TRBV9	TRBD2	TGTGCCAGCAGCGTATGGGGGAGGGCCACGGCCGGGGAGCTGTTTTTT	CASSVWGRATAGELFF
.	TRBJ2-7	TRBV11-3	.	TGTGCCAGCAGCTTACGCCAGGGGCCGTCTGAAGAGCAGTACTTC	CASSLRQGPSEEQYF
.	TRBJ2-5	TRBV5-1	.	TGCGCCAGTCAAGACGTCAGGGTAAAAGAGACCCAGTACTTC	CASQDVRVKETQYF
.	TRBJ1-5	TRBV30	.	TGTGCCTGGAGTACTGGGAGGCTTCAGCCCCAGCATTTT	CAWSTGRLQPQHF
.	TRBJ1-5	TRBV30	.	TGTGCCTGGAGTGGACAGAGCAATCAGCCCCAGCATTTT	CAWSGQSNQPQHF
.	TRBJ2-6	TRBV7-9	.	TGTGCCAGCAGCTTCATCGCCCTCGTCTCTGGGGCCAACGTCCTGACTTTC	CASSFIALVSGANVLTF
.	TRBJ2-7	TRBV6-1	.	TGTGCCAGCAGTGGAGCCCTTACCTACGAGCAGTACTTC	CASSGALTYEQYF
.	TRBJ1-1	TRBV14	.	TGTGCCAGCAGCCAACAGTTTCGGAAAAACACTGAAGCTTTCTTT	CASSQQFRKNTEAFF
.	TRBJ2-6	TRBV5-1	.	TGCGCCAGCAGGATGTGGGGGCGACAGGCGAGCTCTGGGGCCAACGTCCTGACTTTC	CASRMWGRQASSGANVLTF
.	TRBJ1-1	TRBV14	.	TGTGCCAGCAGCCAAGGTGATAAGGCAACAGACCCTATGAACACTGAAGCTTTCTTT	CASSQGDKATDPMNTEAFF
.	TRBJ2-7	TRBV10-1	.	TGCGCCAGCAGCCGTGACAGGCCTCACTCCTACGAGCAGTACTTC	CASSRDRPHSYEQYF
.	TRBJ2-5	TRBV28	.	TGTGCCAGCAGTCCGCGGCCTTTGGGGCGAGCCCTGCGGGAGACCCAGTACTTC	CASSPRPLGRALRETQYF
.	TRBJ1-5	TRBV19	.	TGTGCCAGTACCAAATCTGGCTCCGGGTACAGCAATCAGCCCCAGCATTTT	CASTKSGSGYSNQPQHF
.	TRBJ2-5	TRBV7-5	.	TGTGCCAGAAGCTCCAGAGACAGGAGCCAAGAGACCCAGTACTTC	CARSSRDRSQETQYF
.	TRBJ2-2	TRBV13	.	TGTGCCAGCGGGAGGACCGGGGAGCTGTTTTTT	CASGRTGELFF
.	TRBJ1-5	TRBV4-1	.	TGCGCCAGCAGCCAAGGCCCCGATAGACTTTATAGCAATCAGCCCCAGCATTTT	CASSQGPDRLYSNQPQHF
.	TRBJ2-5	TRBV11-2	.	TGTGCCAGCAGCTCGGTCGCGACAACGTACCAAGAGACCCAGTACTTC	CASSSVATTYQETQYF
.	TRBJ2-3	TRBV24-1	.	TGTGCCACCGGGGGAGGTAGCACAGATACGCAGTATTTT	CATGGGSTDTQYF
once	TRBJ2-1	TRBV6-6	TRBD1	TGTGCCGAGTCAGGGGGACGCGAGCAGTTCTTC	CAESGGREQFF
.	TRBJ1-3	TRBV5-6	.	TGTGCCAGCAGCTTTCGGCGGACTGTGGGTACCATATATTTT	CASSFRRTVGTIYF
.	TRBJ2-5	TRBV19	.	TGTGCCAGTAGGCCACAGGGAGTTCAAGAGACCCAGTACTTC	CASRPQGVQETQYF
.	TRBJ2-7	TRBV28	.	TGTGCCAGCAGTTTAGGTGGCAAGCCCTACGAGCAGTACTTC	CASSLGGKPYEQYF
few	TRBJ2-7	TRBV6-6	TRBD1	TGTGCCAGCCAGGTGGACAGGGGCGGAACCTACGAGCAGTACTTC	CASQVDRGGTYEQYF
.	TRBJ2-7	TRBV29-1	.	TGCAGCGCTGCAGGGAGGTACGAGCAGTACTTC	CSAAGRYEQYF
.	TRBJ2-3	TRBV4-3	TRBD1	TGCGCCAGCAGCCAAGATCGTGGGACAGGGAGCACAGATACGCAGTATTTT	CASSQDRGTGSTDTQYF
once	TRBJ2-3	TRBV15	.	TGTGCCACCAGCAGAGCGGGGGGCACGCAGTATTTT	CATSRAGGTQYF
.	TRBJ2-5	TRBV5-4	TRBD2	TGTGCCAGCAGCCTCGGGACTAGCGTGGCAGAGACCCAGTACTTC	CASSLGTSVAETQYF
.	TRBJ2-1	TRBV29-1	TRBD1	TGCAGCGCTCGGCTGGGACAGGTATCATCGAATGAGCAGTTCTTC	CSARLGQVSSNEQFF